This record concerns one T cell receptor beta chain sequence. Its specificity is unknown. V lost 6 bases, J lost 3 bases, and 12 bases lay in between. The CDR3 totals 13 residues. Germline V lookup: CDR1 MNHNY, CDR2 SVGAGI (reference sequence). The data originate from a study of OX40 agonist ivuxolimab in advanced cancers. Broader study findings: At doses 0.1 to 3.0 mg/kg, CD4+ and CD8+ clones expanded. The investigators did not determine what antigen specificity the expanded peripheral T cells had.

This table comes from immunoSEQ multiplex PCR, and its TCRdb copy is limited to in-frame clones, with some not included. This table holds 85,000 to 100,000 clones, roughly nine tenths found once. The source was CD4+ or CD8+ T cells sorted from blood, collected in a trial of the OX40 agonist ivuxolimab. This chain joins TRBV6-6 and TRBJ2-7; maybe TRBD1 (6 bases). This clonotype originated in an adult with an advanced solid tumor such as melanoma, head and neck, liver or kidney cancer. The CDR3 nucleotides read TGTGCCAGCAGCTACAGGGTTTTCTACGAGCAGTACTTC. It encodes CASSYRVFYEQYF.